The 19 T cell receptor beta chains in this list originate from one sample, sequenced in a study of T cells after yellow fever vaccination (dated by TCRdb to about 2019). Explained via the paper, the treatment or condition label denotes: live attenuated yellow fever vaccine strain. Libraries came from 5' RACE. The sequencer listed for this sample is Illumina HiSeq 2500. TCRdb reworked the public reads: Q25 trimming with fastp, MiXCR clone assembly, productive beta chains retained. Rows with one shared CDR3 protein collapse into an entry with the most common genes and DNA. This sample is represented by about 360,000 distinct CDR3 sequences; 6.2% of them were singletons. The biggest ten clones account for over 14% of the sample. The specimen comprised PBMCs, sampled 5 days after the yellow fever booster vaccination. The receptor source for this set is a man aged 25-40 years who received the YFV17D yellow fever vaccine.

This clonotype occurred many times. The chain is built from TRBV15 and TRBJ1-1, with D perhaps TRBD1 (5 bases). The CDR3 spans 13 residues. V was shortened by 7 bases and J by 2 bases, with 11 bases between the two germline ends. Germline CDR1 is LNHNV and CDR2 is YYDKDF (reference sequence). The CDR3 here is CATTYQGNTEAFF. DNA of the CDR3: TGTGCCACCACCTACCAGGGAAACACTGAAGCTTTCTTT. The variable domain in full, completed from reference TRBV15 and TRBJ1-1, reads DAMVIQNPRYQVTQFGKPVTLSCSQTLNHNVMYWYQQKSSQAPKLLFHYYDKDFNNEADTPDNFQSRRPNTSFCFLDIRSPGLGDTAMYLCATTYQGNTEAFFGQGTRLTVV.

The V call is TRBV10-1, the J call TRBJ1-5; TRBD1 agrees at 7 bases. Germline V gene data show CDR1 as WNHNN and CDR2 as SYGVQD (reference sequence). The junction had 12 bases not matched to a gene; V was cut back by 10 bases and J by 3 bases. The CDR3 loop spans 15 amino acids. The CDR3 is CATTPGTVLNQPQHF. Here the CDR3 DNA reads TGCGCCACAACTCCCGGGACAGTACTCAATCAGCCCCAGCATTTT.

There are many counts of this clonotype. The chain uses TRBV10-3 and TRBJ2-1; 14 positions match TRBD2. The CDR3 is 17 amino acids. CDR1 is ENHRY and CDR2 is SYGVKD in the germline V gene. Trimming cost V 8 bases and J 10 bases; bases outside gene matches: 16. The CDR3 loop reads CAIPERLAGGVGEEQFF. The CDR3 DNA is TGTGCCATCCCTGAAAGACTAGCGGGGGGGGTAGGGGAAGAGCAGTTCTTC.

The CDR3 loop reads CASSLEPSGRALIFNEQFF. CDR3 coding DNA: TGTGCCAGCAGCTTAGAGCCTAGCGGGAGGGCATTGATATTTAATGAGCAGTTCTTC. V is TRBV11-2 and J is TRBJ2-1; TRBD2 matches 12 bases. V shed 0 bases, J shed 7 bases, and the junction held 13 bases outside the gene matches. This CDR3 comprises 19 residues. CDR1 SGHAT and CDR2 FQNNGV come from the germline V gene.

This clonotype came up many times. J is TRBJ1-2 and V is TRBV7-9, with TRBD1 matching 10 bases. Germline CDR1 reads SEHNR; CDR2 reads FQNEAQ (reference sequence). Trimming at V came to 3 bases and at J to 4 bases, leaving 8 bases not matched to a gene. The CDR3 covers 16 residues. CDR3 bases: TGTGCCAGCAGCTTCTCGGGACAGGGGACGGGCTATGGCTACACCTTC. It specifies CASSFSGQGTGYGYTF.

This clonotype turned up a few times. CDR3 residues: CAGTQQGVAKNIQYF. In DNA, the CDR3 is TGTGCCGGGACACAACAGGGGGTAGCCAAAAACATTCAGTACTTC. The chain uses TRBV2 and TRBJ2-4, with 8 bases matching TRBD1. V dropped 11 bases and J dropped 0; count of bases not matched to a gene: 9. The CDR3 loop spans 15 amino acids. Per germline, CDR1 SNHLY and CDR2 FYNNEI.

This chain connects TRBV6-1 to TRBJ2-7, with 11 bases identical to TRBD2. Germline V gene lookup returns CDR1 MNHNS and CDR2 SASEGT. Trimming at V came to 5 bases and at J to 7 bases, leaving 4 bases not matched to a gene. This CDR3 spans 13 amino acids. CDR3 DNA sequence: TGTGCCAGCAGTACCGGGACTAGCGGAGAGCAGTACTTC. Amino acids: CASSTGTSGEQYF.

In its sample, this clonotype was seen many times. V usage is TRBV5-1 and J usage is TRBJ1-4; 8 positions match TRBD1. The CDR3 covers 14 residues. J gave up 5 bases and V 4 bases, and 4 bases lay outside the gene matches. Germline assignment: CDR1 SGHRS and CDR2 YFSETQ. CDR3 nucleotide sequence: TGCGCCAGCAGCCCGGACAGGGAGAATGAAAAACTGTTTTTT. The encoded protein is CASSPDRENEKLFF.

Ten or more counts support this clonotype. V is TRBV5-1 and J is TRBJ1-5; 7 nucleotides line up with TRBD1. With 2 bases clipped from V and 5 bases from J, the junction kept 4 bases outside the gene matches. Per the germline V gene, CDR1 is SGHRS and CDR2 is YFSETQ. The CDR3 is 14 amino acids. CDR3 amino acids: CASSLGGYDQPQHF. DNA of the CDR3: TGCGCCAGCAGCTTAGGGGGCTATGATCAGCCCCAGCATTTT.

The chain recombines TRBV10-3 with TRBJ2-7, with D possibly TRBD1 on 5 matching bases. The germline gives CDR1 ENHRY, CDR2 SYGVKD. The CDR3 extends over 14 amino acids. Trimming removed 4 bases from V and 2 bases from J, with 12 bases in between. This chain's CDR3 is CAISGTTPAYEQYF. CDR3 DNA sequence: TGTGCCATCAGTGGGACAACGCCCGCCTACGAGCAGTACTTC.

This clonotype has ten or more counts. V gene TRBV9 combines with J gene TRBJ2-7; the D is unclear. The ends were cut back, 2 bases at V and 2 bases at J, with 8 bases in the middle. CDR3 length equals 13 residues. Germline loops: CDR1 SGDLS, CDR2 YYNGEE. The CDR3 is CASSVGPAYEQYF. CDR3 bases: TGTGCCAGCAGCGTCGGACCGGCCTACGAGCAGTACTTC.

This clonotype was counted many times. The chain employs TRBV29-1 and TRBJ2-1; 9 nucleotides line up with TRBD2. The length of the CDR3 is 15 residues. J gave up 2 bases and V 1 base, and 3 bases lay outside the gene matches. CDR1 SQVTM and CDR2 ANQGSEA come from the germline V gene. In DNA form, the CDR3 reads TGCAGCGTTGAAGCCGGCGGGAGGGCCTACAATGAGCAGTTCTTC. Translated, it gives CSVEAGGRAYNEQFF.

This clonotype was seen ten or more times. The rearrangement joins TRBV29-1 to TRBJ2-7; maybe TRBD2 (6 bases). This CDR3 region has 12 residues. The germline V gene has CDR1 SQVTM and CDR2 ANQGSEA. The V and J ends lost 3 bases and 6 bases respectively, with 12 bases between them. The CDR3 spells CSVDVTSGEQYF. CDR3 sequence (DNA): TGCAGCGTTGACGTGACTAGTGGCGAGCAGTACTTC.

CDR3 amino acids: CASSRGDVAYEQYF. The CDR3 DNA is TGCGCCAGCAGCCGAGGGGACGTAGCCTACGAGCAGTACTTC. The chain joins TRBV5-1 to TRBJ2-7; D might be TRBD1 or TRBD2, each matching 5 bases. Trimming left V 4 bases short and J 2 bases short, with 13 bases between. CDR1 and CDR2 from the germline V gene are SGHRS and YFSETQ. The CDR3 spans 14 residues.

Details on this clonotype: A read error is possible here, since a much larger clone lies one base away. This rearrangement joins TRBV5-8 to TRBJ2-1; 8 nucleotides line up with TRBD2. From germline, CDR1 is SGHTS and CDR2 YDEGEE. This CDR3 has 16 amino acids. CDR3 residues: CASSPWGTRVSNEQFF. CDR3 nucleotide sequence: TGCGCCAGCTCCCCTTGGGGGACTAGGGTTTCGAATGAGCAGTTCTTC.

With regard to this clonotype: Germline and junction disagree at one end, which may indicate a read error. The chain is built from TRBV9 and TRBJ2-5, with D possibly being TRBD2 (6 bases). CDR3 size: 20 residues. Germline V lookup: CDR1 SGDLS, CDR2 YYNGEE. The CDR3 protein is CAISVATIGFGGTTQETQYF. The DNA for the CDR3 is TGTGCCATCAGCGTAGCTACGATTGGGTTTGGCGGGACGACCCAAGAGACCCAGTACTTC.

This clonotype was seen more than once but under ten times. CDR3 residues: CASSYGGPANTGELFF. In DNA, the CDR3 is TGTGCCAGCAGTTACGGGGGCCCAGCGAACACCGGGGAGCTGTTTTTT. This sequence joins TRBV6-5 and TRBJ2-2; perhaps TRBD1 as D (6 bases). The V end lost 2 bases, the J end lost 0 bases, and 10 bases lay between the germline ends. CDR3 length: 16 residues. Germline CDR1 MNHEY, CDR2 SVGAGI.

Only a few counts were recorded for this clonotype. The chain couples TRBV4-2 to TRBJ2-5; D gene unclear. This CDR3 comprises 15 residues. V was cut by 0 bases and J by 10 bases, with 18 bases left in between. CDR1 and CDR2 (germline): LGHNA, YNFKEQ. The CDR3 here is CASSQEGPRSEDQYF. CDR3 bases: TGTGCCAGCAGCCAAGAAGGACCTCGCTCCGAGGACCAGTACTTC.

This clonotype was seen a handful of times. The CDR3 nucleotides are TGCAGCGTTGATGGTGACAGGGGGCAAGAGACCCAGTACTTC. Translation gives CSVDGDRGQETQYF. The chain combines TRBV29-1 with TRBJ2-5, with 9 positions matching TRBD1. The V gene's germline CDR1 is SQVTM and CDR2 ANQGSEA. V lost 3 bases, J lost 2 bases, and 4 bases stayed unmatched. The CDR3 consists of 14 residues.